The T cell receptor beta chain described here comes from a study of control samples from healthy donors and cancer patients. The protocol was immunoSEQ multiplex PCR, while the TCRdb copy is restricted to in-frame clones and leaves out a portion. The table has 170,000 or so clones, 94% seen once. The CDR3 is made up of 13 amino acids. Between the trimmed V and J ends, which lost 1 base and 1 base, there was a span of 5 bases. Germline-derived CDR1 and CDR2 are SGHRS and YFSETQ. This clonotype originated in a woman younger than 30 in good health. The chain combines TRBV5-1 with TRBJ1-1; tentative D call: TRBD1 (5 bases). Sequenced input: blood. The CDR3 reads CASSLRGNTEAFF. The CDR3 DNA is TGCGCCAGCAGCTTGAGGGGGAACACTGAAGCTTTCTTT. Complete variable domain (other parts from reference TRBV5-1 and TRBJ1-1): KAGVTQTPRYLIKTRGQQVTLSCSPISGHRSVSWYQQTPGQGLQFLFEYFSETQRNKGNFPGRFSGRQFSNSRSEMNVSTLELGDSALYLCASSLRGNTEAFFGQGTRLTVV.